Here is one TCR beta chain with its context. This sample is drawn from a study of blood T cell repertoires in COVID-19. About the study: Sites in the United States, Italy and Spain provided acute and convalescent COVID-19 samples.

Trimming pared 1 base from V and 4 bases from J, leaving 4 bases between. Germline V lookup: CDR1 SGHTA, CDR2 FQGNSA. The CDR3 sequence is 12 residues long. Here immunoSEQ multiplex PCR was the method, and the copy in TCRdb shows in-frame clones only, minus some. The data show about 220,000 clones, more than 85% seen once. Seattle researchers signed up patients amid active infection and tracked them longitudinally. Sequenced material: peripheral blood. This clonotype was obtained from a woman aged 45-65 years with COVID-19, enrolled during active disease. The rearrangement joins TRBV7-2 to TRBJ1-2; D is unresolved. The CDR3 DNA is TGTGCCAGCAGCTTAGGCAGCTATGGCTACACCTTC. This gives the protein CASSLGSYGYTF.